This is a list of T cell receptor beta chains from one sample in a study of Ad26.COV2.S vaccination and SARS-CoV-2 variants. Using immunoSEQ multiplex PCR, the repertoire was profiled, and TCRdb retains in-frame clones only, with some absent. In the table there are hundreds of thousands of clones, 80% to 90% of which are singletons. The specimen comprised peripheral blood, sampled in a trial of Ad26.COV2.S vaccine versus placebo. Source of these receptors: a person aged 18-65 years who received the Ad26.COV2.S COVID-19 vaccine or a placebo. CDR3s include the opening cysteine and the closing phenylalanine or tryptophan. A D gene is named only where the DNA matches it firmly. Some rows mark clone size as missing; the rest say once, few, many or name a class of expanded clone.

CDR3 length	D gene	V gene	clone size	J gene	CDR3 protein	CDR3 DNA
10	.	TRBV29-1	.	TRBJ2-7	CSVWGGEQYF	TGCAGCGTGTGGGGAGGCGAGCAGTACTTC
13	.	TRBV5-4	once	TRBJ2-5	CASSLGSQETQYF	TGTGCCAGCAGCTTGGGATCACAAGAGACCCAGTACTTC
13	.	TRBV7-9	.	TRBJ1-1	CASSFDRRTEAFF	TGTGCCAGCAGCTTCGACAGGCGCACTGAAGCTTTCTTT
15	TRBD1	TRBV5-1	.	TRBJ2-5	CASSARQGLGETQYF	TGCGCCAGCAGCGCCCGACAGGGGTTAGGAGAGACCCAGTACTTC
14	.	TRBV7-9	.	TRBJ1-1	CASSMGATNTEAFF	TGTGCCAGCAGCATGGGAGCTACGAACACTGAAGCTTTCTTT
13	.	TRBV3-1/TRBV3-2	.	TRBJ2-2	CASTLTITGELFF	TGTGCCAGCACCCTTACTATCACCGGGGAGCTGTTTTTT
15	.	TRBV5-6	few	TRBJ1-6	CASRNTPGYNSPLHF	TGTGCCAGCAGAAACACACCAGGGTACAATTCACCCCTCCACTTT
15	.	TRBV7-9	.	TRBJ1-1	CASSLNRAMNTEAFF	TGTGCCAGCAGCTTAAACAGGGCTATGAACACTGAAGCTTTCTTT
14	TRBD2	TRBV19	once	TRBJ2-1	CASKDGGNYNEQFF	TGTGCCAGTAAAGACGGGGGGAACTACAATGAGCAGTTCTTC
14	TRBD1	TRBV3-1/TRBV3-2	.	TRBJ1-2	CASSSHDRGYGYTF	TGTGCCAGCAGCTCCCATGACAGGGGGTATGGCTACACCTTC
15	.	TRBV4-2	.	TRBJ2-7	CASSQEARSSYEQYF	TGTGCCAGCAGCCAAGAAGCACGGAGCTCCTACGAGCAGTACTTC
15	.	TRBV7-9	.	TRBJ2-2	CASGYGTPNTGELFF	TGTGCCAGCGGCTACGGGACACCGAACACCGGGGAGCTGTTTTTT
15	.	TRBV6-5	.	TRBJ1-1	CASSYSAGVGTEAFF	TGTGCCAGCAGTTACTCGGCAGGGGTCGGCACTGAAGCTTTCTTT
16	TRBD1	TRBV5-4	.	TRBJ2-4	CASSLKGTGEKNIQYF	TGTGCCAGCAGCTTAAAGGGGACAGGGGAGAAAAACATTCAGTACTTC
18	TRBD1	TRBV6-1	.	TRBJ1-2	CASSDRGTGGAGVPGYTF	TGTGCCAGCAGTGATAGAGGGACAGGGGGCGCGGGGGTTCCTGGCTACACCTTC
15	.	TRBV14	.	TRBJ2-3	CASSQRPPSTDTQYF	TGTGCCAGCAGCCAGAGACCCCCTAGCACAGATACGCAGTATTTT
14	.	TRBV3-1/TRBV3-2	.	TRBJ1-2	CASRPQGRRDGYTF	TGTGCCAGCAGGCCTCAGGGACGAAGGGATGGCTACACCTTC
15	.	TRBV5-1	.	TRBJ1-4	CASSLRSGFNEKLFF	TGCGCCAGCAGCTTGCGTTCAGGGTTCAATGAAAAACTGTTTTTT
18	TRBD2	TRBV9	.	TRBJ2-2	CASSKIPAGGPGTGELFF	TGTGCCAGCAGCAAGATCCCCGCGGGGGGGCCGGGCACCGGGGAGCTGTTTTTT
16	.	TRBV6-1	few	TRBJ2-7	CASSEISGRGVYEQYF	TGTGCCAGCAGTGAAATTTCGGGCAGGGGTGTCTACGAGCAGTACTTC
13	.	TRBV6-6	.	TRBJ1-5	CASSYLLGQPQHF	TGTGCCAGCAGTTATCTTCTGGGTCAGCCCCAGCATTTT
13	.	TRBV18	few	TRBJ1-3	CASSPPAENTIYF	TGTGCCAGCTCACCTCCGGCAGAAAACACCATATATTTT
15	.	TRBV7-8	.	TRBJ1-1	CASSFTVFRGTEAFF	TGTGCCAGCAGTTTCACCGTTTTTAGAGGCACTGAAGCTTTCTTT
12	.	TRBV6-2/TRBV6-3	.	TRBJ2-3	CASSYPTDTQYF	TGTGCCAGCAGTTACCCCACAGATACGCAGTATTTT